One sample yielded the 9 T cell receptor beta chains listed below, sequenced in a study of response to subunit inactivated influenza vaccine listed by TCRdb under 2018. Receptors were amplified or captured by RT-PCR. The listed sequencing device is Illumina HiSeq 2500. TCRdb itself trimmed the public reads at Q25 with fastp, ran MiXCR and retained productive beta chains. CDR3 protein sequences are deduplicated, and each keeps its most common genes and DNA. The table for this sample lists under 750,000 distinct CDR3 sequences; 12% of them were counted only once. The ten largest clones represent roughly 10% of the sample. The input for sequencing was PBMCs from blood, taken on the day of vaccination. These TCRs come from a man in his fifties who received an inactivated influenza vaccine. Donor details come from another sample of the same person, matched by shared clones.

This clonotype was recorded many times. This rearrangement joins TRBV18 to TRBJ2-1; TRBD2 aligns across 8 bases. V shed 2 bases and J 7 bases; nucleotides not matched to a gene: 4. Germline lookup yields CDR1 KGHSH and CDR2 LQKENI. CDR3 length: 14 residues. The CDR3 region is CASSPWGGRNEQFF. The DNA for the CDR3 is TGTGCCAGCTCACCATGGGGCGGGAGGAATGAGCAGTTCTTC.

This clonotype was counted at least ten times. The chain joins TRBV5-1 to TRBJ2-1; weak D call: TRBD2 (6 bases). Germline loops: CDR1 SGHRS, CDR2 YFSETQ. CDR3 length equals 15 residues. V shed 1 base and J shed 6 bases, with 14 bases lying between them. CDR3 bases: TGCGCCAGCAGCTTGAATTCAGGGAGGCTCAATGAGCAGTTCTTC. It yields the protein CASSLNSGRLNEQFF.

The chain recombines TRBV19 with TRBJ2-1; 12 bases fit TRBD2. V dropped 6 bases and J dropped 7; count of bases not matched to a gene: 4. Germline V gene data show CDR1 as LNHDA and CDR2 as SQIVND (reference sequence). This CDR3 spans 14 amino acids. CDR3 residues: CASRTGLAGNEQFF. DNA for the CDR3: TGTGCCAGTAGAACCGGACTAGCGGGAAATGAGCAGTTCTTC.

This clonotype came up many times. This chain connects TRBV4-1 to TRBJ2-3; 13 bases line up with TRBD2. The V and J ends lost 3 bases and 6 bases, in that order; junction bases with no gene match: 9. CDR1 and CDR2 (germline): MGHRA, YSYEKL. This CDR3 is 17 amino acids long. For the CDR3, the DNA is TGCGCCAGCAGCCACATGAGACTAGCGGGGGGAAGTGATACGCAGTATTTT. It yields the protein CASSHMRLAGGSDTQYF.

V gene TRBV20-1 combines with J gene TRBJ2-7; maybe TRBD1 (5 bases). The germline V gene encodes CDR1 DFQATT and CDR2 SNEGSKA (reference sequence). Trimming removed 3 bases at V and 5 bases at J, with 14 bases between. CDR3 length: 13 amino acids. The CDR3 nucleotides read TGCAGTGCTAGGCAGGGAAATTCCCACGAGCAGTACTTC. It encodes CSARQGNSHEQYF.

This clonotype was counted at least ten times. The chain uses TRBV3-1 and TRBJ2-7; 11 bases agree with TRBD2. V shed 0 bases, J shed 7 bases, and the junction held 5 bases outside the gene matches. Germline V gene lookup returns CDR1 LGHDT and CDR2 YNNKEL (reference sequence). There are 15 residues in the CDR3. In DNA, the CDR3 is TGTGCCAGCAGCCAAGAACTAGCGGGAGTATATGAGCAGTACTTC. Translating it yields CASSQELAGVYEQYF.

This clonotype has more than one count but fewer than ten. The chain couples TRBV28 to TRBJ2-7; either TRBD1 or TRBD2 may supply D (5 bases each). CDR1 is MDHEN and CDR2 is SYDVKM in the germline V gene. The CDR3 sequence is 16 residues long. Trimming stripped 5 bases from V and 3 bases from J, with 20 bases between. The CDR3 loop reads CASSVTGTQLFYEQYF. CDR3 DNA sequence: TGTGCCAGCAGTGTGACCGGGACCCAATTATTCTACGAGCAGTACTTC. The full variable domain, in which reference TRBV28 and TRBJ2-7 provide the parts outside the CDR3, is DVKVTQSSRYLVKRTGEKVFLECVQDMDHENMFWYRQDPGLGLRLIYFSYDVKMKEKGDIPEGYSVSREKKERFSLILESASTNQTSMYLCASSVTGTQLFYEQYFGPGTRLTVT.

In its sample, this clonotype was seen many times. The rearrangement uses TRBV4-2 and TRBJ2-3; 9 nucleotides match TRBD2. CDR1 LGHNA and CDR2 YNFKEQ come from the germline V gene. The CDR3 has 17 residues. The V and J ends lost 2 bases and 5 bases, in that order; junction bases with no gene match: 11. CDR3 nucleotide sequence: TGTGCCAGCAGCCAAAGTGTCTCAGCGGGAGGTTTAGATACGCAGTATTTT. It yields the protein CASSQSVSAGGLDTQYF.

In this sample, this clonotype turned up a few times. V usage is TRBV7-2 and J usage is TRBJ2-1; 10 bases fit TRBD1. This CDR3 is 15 amino acids long. With 5 bases clipped from V and 7 bases from J, the junction kept 8 bases outside the gene matches. The germline V gene encodes CDR1 SGHTA and CDR2 FQGNSA. Written as DNA, the CDR3 is TGTGCCAGCAGCGCCGGGACAGGGGCTTGGAATGAGCAGTTCTTC. It encodes CASSAGTGAWNEQFF.